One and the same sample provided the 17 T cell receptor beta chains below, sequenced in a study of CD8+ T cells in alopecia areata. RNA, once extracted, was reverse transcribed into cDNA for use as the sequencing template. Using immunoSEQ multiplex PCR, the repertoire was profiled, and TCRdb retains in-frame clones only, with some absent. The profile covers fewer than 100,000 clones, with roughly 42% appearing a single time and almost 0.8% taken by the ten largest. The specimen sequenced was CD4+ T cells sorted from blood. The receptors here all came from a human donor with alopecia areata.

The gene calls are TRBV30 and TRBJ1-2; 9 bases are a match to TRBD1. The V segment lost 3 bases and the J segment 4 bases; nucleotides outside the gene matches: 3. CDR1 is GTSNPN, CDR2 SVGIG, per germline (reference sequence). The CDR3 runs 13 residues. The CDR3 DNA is TGTGCCTGGAGACAGGGGGCGGCCTATGGCTACACCTTC. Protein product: CAWRQGAAYGYTF.

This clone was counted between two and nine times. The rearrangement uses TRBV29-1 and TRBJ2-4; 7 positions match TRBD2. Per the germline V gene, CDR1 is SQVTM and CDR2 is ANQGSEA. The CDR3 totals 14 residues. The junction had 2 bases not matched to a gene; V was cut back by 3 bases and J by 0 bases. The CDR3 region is CSVDGEGAKNIQYF. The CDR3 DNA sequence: TGCAGCGTTGATGGGGAGGGAGCCAAAAACATTCAGTACTTC.

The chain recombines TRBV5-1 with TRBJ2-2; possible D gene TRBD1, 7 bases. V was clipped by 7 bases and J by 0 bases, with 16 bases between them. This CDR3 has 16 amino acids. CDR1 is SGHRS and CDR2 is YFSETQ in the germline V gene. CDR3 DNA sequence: TGCGCCAGCCTTGAAGGCGGGACAGCGAACACCGGGGAGCTGTTTTTT. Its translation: CASLEGGTANTGELFF.

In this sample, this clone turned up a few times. CDR3 residues: CSVEFRAQETQYF. Written as DNA, the CDR3 is TGCAGCGTTGAATTTAGGGCACAAGAGACCCAGTACTTC. The V call is TRBV29-1, the J call TRBJ2-5; D gene ambiguous. The CDR3 has 13 amino acids. Per the germline V gene, CDR1 is SQVTM and CDR2 is ANQGSEA. Trimming shortened V by 2 bases and J by 2 bases, and 9 bases separated the two germline ends.

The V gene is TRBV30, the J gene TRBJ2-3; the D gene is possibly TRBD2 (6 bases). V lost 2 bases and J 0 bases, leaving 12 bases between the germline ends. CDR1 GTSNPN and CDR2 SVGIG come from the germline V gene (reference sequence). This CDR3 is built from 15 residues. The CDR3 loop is CAWSSPSGSTDTQYF. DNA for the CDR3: TGTGCCTGGAGTAGTCCGAGCGGGAGCACAGATACGCAGTATTTT.

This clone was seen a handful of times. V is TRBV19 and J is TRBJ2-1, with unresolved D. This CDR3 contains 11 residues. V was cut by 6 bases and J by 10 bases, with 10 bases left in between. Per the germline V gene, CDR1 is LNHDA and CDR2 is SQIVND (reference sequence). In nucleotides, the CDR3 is TGTGCCAGTAGCTATGCCCTCGAGCAGTTCTTC. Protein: CASSYALEQFF.

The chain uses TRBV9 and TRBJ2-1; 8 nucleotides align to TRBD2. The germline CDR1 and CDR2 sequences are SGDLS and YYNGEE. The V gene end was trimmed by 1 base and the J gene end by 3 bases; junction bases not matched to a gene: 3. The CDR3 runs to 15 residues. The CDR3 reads CASSVSGRDYNEQFF. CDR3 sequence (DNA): TGTGCCAGCAGCGTAAGCGGGAGAGACTACAATGAGCAGTTCTTC.

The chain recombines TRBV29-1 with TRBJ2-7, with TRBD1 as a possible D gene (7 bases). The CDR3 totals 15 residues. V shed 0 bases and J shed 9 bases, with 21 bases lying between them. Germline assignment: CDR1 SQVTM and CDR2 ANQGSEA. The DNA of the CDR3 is TGCAGCGTTGAAGATGGAGACAGGGCAGGGCGGGGGCAGTACTTC. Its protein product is CSVEDGDRAGRGQYF.

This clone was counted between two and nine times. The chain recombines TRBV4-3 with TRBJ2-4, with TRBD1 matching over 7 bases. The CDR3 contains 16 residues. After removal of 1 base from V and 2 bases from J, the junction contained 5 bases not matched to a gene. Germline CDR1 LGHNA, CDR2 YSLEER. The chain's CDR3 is CASSQAPTGTKNIQYF. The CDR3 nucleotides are TGCGCCAGCAGCCAAGCCCCGACAGGGACCAAAAACATTCAGTACTTC.

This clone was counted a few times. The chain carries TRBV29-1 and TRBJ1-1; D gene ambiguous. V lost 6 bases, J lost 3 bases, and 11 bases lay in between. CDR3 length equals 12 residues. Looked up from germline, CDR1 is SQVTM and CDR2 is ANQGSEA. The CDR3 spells CSVGLWDTEAFF. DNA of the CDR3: TGCAGCGTAGGGCTCTGGGACACTGAAGCTTTCTTT.

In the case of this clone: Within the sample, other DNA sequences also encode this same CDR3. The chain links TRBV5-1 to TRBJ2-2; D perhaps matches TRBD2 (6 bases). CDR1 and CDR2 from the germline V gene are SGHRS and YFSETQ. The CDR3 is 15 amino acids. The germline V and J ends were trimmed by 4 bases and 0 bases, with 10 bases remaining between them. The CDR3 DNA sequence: TGCGCCAGCAGCGGCGGGACCTCGAACACCGGGGAGCTGTTTTTT. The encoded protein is CASSGGTSNTGELFF.

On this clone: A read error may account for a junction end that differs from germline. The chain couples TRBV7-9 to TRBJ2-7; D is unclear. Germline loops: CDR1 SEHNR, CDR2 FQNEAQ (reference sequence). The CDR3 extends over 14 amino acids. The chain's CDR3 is CASTDLRQSFEQYF. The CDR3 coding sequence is TGTGCCAGCACCGACCTAAGGCAGTCCTTCGAGCAGTACTTC.

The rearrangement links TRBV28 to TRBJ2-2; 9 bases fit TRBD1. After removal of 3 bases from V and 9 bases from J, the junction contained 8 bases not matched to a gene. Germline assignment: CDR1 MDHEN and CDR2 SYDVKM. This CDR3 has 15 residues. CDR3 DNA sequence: TGTGCCAGCAGTTTCCCGGGACAGGGAATTAGGGAGCTGTTTTTT. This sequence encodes CASSFPGQGIRELFF.

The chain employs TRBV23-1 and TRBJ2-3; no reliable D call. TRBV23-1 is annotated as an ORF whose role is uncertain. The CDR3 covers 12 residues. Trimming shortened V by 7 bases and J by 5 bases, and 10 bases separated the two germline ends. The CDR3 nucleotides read TGCGCCAGCACCAGACCGGGAGATACGCAGTATTTT. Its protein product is CASTRPGDTQYF.

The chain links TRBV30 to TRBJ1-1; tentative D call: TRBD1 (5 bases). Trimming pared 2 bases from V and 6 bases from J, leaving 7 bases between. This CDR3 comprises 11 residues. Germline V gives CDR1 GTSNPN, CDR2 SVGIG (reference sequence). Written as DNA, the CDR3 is TGTGCCTGGAGTAAAGGGGCTGAAGCTTTCTTT. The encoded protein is CAWSKGAEAFF.

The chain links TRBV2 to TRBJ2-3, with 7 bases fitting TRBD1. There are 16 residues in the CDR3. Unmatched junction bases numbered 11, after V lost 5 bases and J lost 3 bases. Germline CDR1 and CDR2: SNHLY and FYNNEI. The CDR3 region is CASSRDTGVRTDTQYF. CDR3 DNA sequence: TGTGCCAGCAGTCGAGACACAGGGGTGAGGACAGATACGCAGTATTTT. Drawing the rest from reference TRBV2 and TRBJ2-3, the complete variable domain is EPEVTQTPSHQVTQMGQEVILRCVPISNHLYFYWYRQILGQKVEFLVSFYNNEISEKSEIFDDQFSVERPDGSNFTLKIRSTKLEDSAMYFCASSRDTGVRTDTQYFGPGTRLTVL.

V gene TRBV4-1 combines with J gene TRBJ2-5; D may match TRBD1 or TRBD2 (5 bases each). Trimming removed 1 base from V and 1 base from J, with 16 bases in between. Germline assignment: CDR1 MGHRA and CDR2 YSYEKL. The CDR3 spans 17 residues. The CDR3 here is CASSQGAFGAGQETQYF. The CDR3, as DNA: TGCGCCAGCAGCCAAGGAGCATTCGGGGCAGGCCAAGAGACCCAGTACTTC.